One and the same sample provided the 30 T cell receptor beta chains below, sequenced in a study of blood T cell repertoires in COVID-19. TCRdb's copy holds only in-frame clones and misses some; the assay was immunoSEQ multiplex PCR. In the table there are about 150,000 clones, 86% of which are singletons. Sequencing used peripheral blood. These receptor sequences come from a man aged 70-80 years with acute or convalescent COVID-19.

CDR3 bases: TGCGCCAGCAGACCGGACAGTTGGAACACTGAAGCTTTCTTT. Encoded protein: CASRPDSWNTEAFF. This chain joins TRBV5-1 and TRBJ1-1; weak D call: TRBD1 (6 bases). Germline V gene sequence: CDR1 SGHRS, CDR2 YFSETQ. The V and J ends lost 5 bases and 1 base respectively, with 12 bases between them. This CDR3 comprises 14 residues.

The chain recombines TRBV2 with TRBJ1-5, with TRBD1 identical over 9 bases. Losses at the gene ends were 6 bases for V and 4 bases for J; bases not matched to a gene: 7. CDR3 size: 15 residues. Germline lookup yields CDR1 SNHLY and CDR2 FYNNEI. CDR3 protein: CASRLDRGDNQPQHF. DNA of the CDR3: TGTGCCAGCAGACTGGACAGGGGTGATAATCAGCCCCAGCATTTT.

The chain couples TRBV5-1 to TRBJ2-5; perhaps TRBD2 as D (6 bases). Germline V CDR1 and CDR2: SGHRS, YFSETQ. Trimming took 4 bases from V and 2 from J, leaving 15 bases between them. This CDR3 contains 15 residues. The CDR3 sequence is CASSLTSGLQETQYF. CDR3 DNA: TGCGCCAGCAGCCTGACTAGTGGTCTTCAAGAGACCCAGTACTTC.

V gene TRBV7-2 combines with J gene TRBJ2-5; D is unresolved. The CDR3 covers 12 residues. The germline V gene has CDR1 SGHTA and CDR2 FQGNSA. V was trimmed by 8 bases and J by 1 base, leaving 8 bases between them. DNA for the CDR3: TGTGCCAGCCTACGCCCCCAAGAGACCCAGTACTTC. This sequence encodes CASLRPQETQYF.

V usage is TRBV3-1 (or the pseudogene TRBV3-2) and J usage is TRBJ2-1, with TRBD2 matching over 7 bases. V lost 3 bases and J lost 4; bases outside the gene matches: 6. From germline, CDR1 is LGHDT and CDR2 YNNKEL (reference sequence). The CDR3 contains 15 residues. CDR3 sequence reads: CASSQEGGMYNEQFF. DNA for the CDR3: TGTGCCAGCAGCCAGGAGGGAGGGATGTACAATGAGCAGTTCTTC.

The chain employs TRBV3-1 (or the pseudogene TRBV3-2) and TRBJ2-3; 12 positions agree with TRBD2. Germline loops: CDR1 LGHDT, CDR2 YNNKEL (reference sequence). The ends lost 0 bases at V and 1 base at J; junction bases unmatched: 20. There are 23 residues in the CDR3. The CDR3 reads CASSQDQASGRADRVYGTDTQYF. The CDR3, as DNA: TGTGCCAGCAGCCAAGATCAGGCTAGCGGGAGGGCCGATCGGGTCTACGGCACAGATACGCAGTATTTT.

This rearrangement joins TRBV6-4 to TRBJ2-2, with a possible D match to TRBD1 (5 bases). The CDR3 consists of 15 residues. The V end was cut by 2 bases, the J end by 4 bases, with 11 bases between. Germline values: CDR1 MRHNA, CDR2 SNTAGT. CDR3 sequence: CASSDGRVGTGELFF. Written as DNA, the CDR3 is TGTGCCAGCAGTGACGGCAGGGTAGGCACCGGGGAGCTGTTTTTT.

This rearrangement joins TRBV24-1 to TRBJ2-5; 8 positions match TRBD1. The V segment lost 0 bases and the J segment 5 bases; nucleotides outside the gene matches: 4. The CDR3 has 15 residues. Germline V gives CDR1 KGHDR, CDR2 SFDVKD. In DNA form, the CDR3 reads TGTGCCACCAGTGATTTGACAGGGGGAAAGGAGACCCAGTACTTC. As protein: CATSDLTGGKETQYF.

This chain connects TRBV5-8 to TRBJ2-1; a possible D gene is TRBD2 (6 bases). The CDR3 has 13 residues. V was pared by 4 bases and J by 6 bases, with 11 bases between. The germline CDR1 and CDR2 sequences are SGHTS and YDEGEE. The CDR3 region has the DNA TGTGCCAGCAGCGCCGGGACTCCCAATGAGCAGTTCTTC. As protein: CASSAGTPNEQFF.

The V gene is TRBV23-1, the J gene TRBJ1-2, with 8 bases that match TRBD1. TRBV23-1 is annotated as an ORF whose role is uncertain. The CDR3 totals 12 residues. The V and J ends lost 8 bases and 7 bases, in that order; junction bases with no gene match: 6. The DNA for the CDR3 is TGCGCCAGCGCGACAGGGGAGGGTGGCTACACCTTC. Protein: CASATGEGGYTF.

This clone was counted once. The rearrangement joins TRBV11-2 to TRBJ2-5; TRBD1 might be the D (5 bases). Germline V lookup: CDR1 SGHAT, CDR2 FQNNGV. CDR3 length equals 13 residues. Trimming cost V 1 base and J 5 bases, with 8 bases left between them. CDR3 DNA: TGTGCCAGCAGCTTAGCAGGGTTGGAGACCCAGTACTTC. Amino acids: CASSLAGLETQYF.

The chain joins TRBV19 to TRBJ1-4; D is unclear. In germline, CDR1 is LNHDA, CDR2 SQIVND (reference sequence). V was pared by 10 bases and J by 3 bases, with 15 bases between. CDR3 length equals 14 residues. CDR3 sequence: CATNGGPSNEKLFF. The CDR3 bases are TGTGCCACAAATGGAGGACCTTCTAATGAAAAACTGTTTTTT.

This clone was seen only a few times. The chain carries TRBV5-4 and TRBJ2-2; TRBD2 matches at 11 bases. CDR1 is SGHNT and CDR2 is YYREEE in the germline V gene (reference sequence). The CDR3 is made up of 16 amino acids. Unmatched junction bases numbered 5, after V lost 4 bases and J lost 3 bases. The CDR3 reads CASSLSGRAHTGELFF. In DNA form, the CDR3 reads TGTGCCAGCAGCCTTAGCGGGAGGGCTCACACCGGGGAGCTGTTTTTT.

This clone showed up just a few times. The CDR3 DNA reads TGCGCCAGCAGCCAAGATCCCTCAGGCAATGAGCAGTTCTTC. It encodes CASSQDPSGNEQFF. This chain links TRBV4-3 with TRBJ2-1; D not certain. Germline V gene sequence: CDR1 LGHNA, CDR2 YSLEER. Trimming pared 0 bases from V and 6 bases from J, leaving 9 bases between. CDR3 length: 14 amino acids.

The gene calls are TRBV7-2 and TRBJ1-2; 11 bases align to TRBD1. Germline V gene data show CDR1 as SGHTA and CDR2 as FQGNSA. J gave up 4 bases and V 5 bases, and 6 bases lay outside the gene matches. CDR3 length: 15 residues. The CDR3 DNA sequence: TGTGCCAGCAGCCGGACAGGGGGCGCTGGCTATGGCTACACCTTC. Translating it yields CASSRTGGAGYGYTF.

This clone showed up just once. The V call is TRBV9, the J call TRBJ2-3, with 14 bases matching TRBD2. Unmatched junction bases numbered 5, after V lost 2 bases and J lost 3 bases. Germline CDR1 SGDLS, CDR2 YYNGEE. The CDR3 sequence is 17 residues long. CDR3 nucleotides: TGTGCCAGCAGCGTGAGACTAGCGGGAGGGCGAACAGATACGCAGTATTTT. It codes for CASSVRLAGGRTDTQYF.

The chain uses TRBV7-3 and TRBJ2-1, with 12 bases fitting TRBD1. Germline CDR1 reads SGHTA; CDR2 reads FQGTGA. This CDR3 contains 16 residues. J lost 9 bases, V lost 1 base, and 7 bases had no gene match. CDR3 nucleotide sequence: TGTGCCAGCAGCTTAATGGGGACAGGGGGCGCGGGTGAGCAGTTCTTC. This sequence encodes CASSLMGTGGAGEQFF.

The rearrangement uses TRBV2 and TRBJ1-1; D is unresolved. The CDR3 extends over 14 amino acids. V was shortened by 3 bases and J by 11 bases, with 19 bases between the two germline ends. CDR1 and CDR2 from the germline V gene are SNHLY and FYNNEI. The CDR3 sequence is CASSELLGLSLAFF. The CDR3, as DNA: TGTGCCAGCAGTGAGTTATTGGGCTTGAGTTTGGCTTTCTTT.

The chain combines TRBV27 with TRBJ2-5, with 10 bases matching TRBD2. After removal of 1 base from V and 5 bases from J, the junction contained 4 bases not matched to a gene. This CDR3 is 15 amino acids long. CDR1 and CDR2 from the germline V gene are MNHEY and SMNVEV (reference sequence). DNA of the CDR3: TGTGCCAGCAGTTTATGGCTAGCGGGAGTGGAGACCCAGTACTTC. As protein: CASSLWLAGVETQYF.

The chain combines TRBV27 with TRBJ2-7; unclear D gene. Trimming pared 4 bases from V and 0 bases from J, leaving 7 bases between. The CDR3 has 13 residues. Germline V gives CDR1 MNHEY, CDR2 SMNVEV (reference sequence). CDR3 in DNA: TGTGCCAGCAGTTACAGTAGCTCCTACGAGCAGTACTTC. Protein: CASSYSSSYEQYF.

This sequence joins TRBV14 and TRBJ1-6; 9 bases agree with TRBD1. The length of the CDR3 is 17 residues. Germline CDR1 and CDR2: SGHDN and FVKESK. V was pared by 9 bases and J by 0 bases, with 9 bases of the junction left unmatched. CDR3 bases: TGTGCCAGTTCACAGGGGGCGAGGAGCTCCTATAATTCACCCCTCCACTTT. Encoded protein: CASSQGARSSYNSPLHF.

The chain carries TRBV27 and TRBJ1-1, with unresolved D. V lost 3 bases to trimming and J lost 6 bases, with 20 bases between them. The CDR3 loop spans 16 amino acids. Per germline, CDR1 MNHEY and CDR2 SMNVEV (reference sequence). The DNA for the CDR3 is TGTGCCAGCAGTTTCAGTGGTCCGGGTATAAACGCTGAAGCTTTCTTT. It specifies CASSFSGPGINAEAFF.

This sequence joins TRBV11-2 and TRBJ2-7; TRBD2 agrees at 10 bases. Germline CDR1 is SGHAT and CDR2 is FQNNGV. The CDR3 is 16 amino acids. V gave up 2 bases and J gave up 4 bases; unmatched junction bases: 8. CDR3 sequence (DNA): TGTGCCAGCAGCTTAAGGTCTAGCGGGAGAAGGTACGAGCAGTACTTC. Its translation is CASSLRSSGRRYEQYF.

The gene calls are TRBV6-2 or TRBV6-3 and TRBJ1-5; the D is unclear. The CDR3 contains 15 residues. V was cut by 2 bases and J by 4 bases, with 12 bases left in between. Germline assignment: CDR1 MNHEY and CDR2 SVGEGT. This chain's CDR3 is CASSYEATGNQPQHF. CDR3 in DNA: TGTGCCAGCAGTTACGAGGCAACGGGAAATCAGCCCCAGCATTTT.

V gene TRBV7-2 combines with J gene TRBJ2-2; 9 bases map to TRBD1. CDR3 length: 17 amino acids. Trimming removed 0 bases from V and 1 base from J; junction bases left unmatched: 3. Germline values: CDR1 SGHTA, CDR2 FQGNSA. The CDR3 sequence is CASSLAGTGLNTGELFF. CDR3 in DNA: TGTGCCAGCAGCTTAGCCGGGACAGGGCTGAACACCGGGGAGCTGTTTTTT.

The CDR3 region has the DNA TGCGCCAGCAGCTTGCAGGGCGACTATGGCTACACCTTC. This sequence encodes CASSLQGDYGYTF. This chain connects TRBV5-1 to TRBJ1-2; D possibly corresponds to TRBD1 (5 bases). V was pared by 1 base and J by 3 bases, with 7 bases between. Germline assignment: CDR1 SGHRS and CDR2 YFSETQ. The CDR3 loop spans 13 amino acids.

This clone is a singleton in its sample. The chain recombines TRBV5-1 with TRBJ2-1; 10 nucleotides agree with TRBD2. J gave up 7 bases and V 0 bases, and 7 bases lay outside the gene matches. Looked up from germline, CDR1 is SGHRS and CDR2 is YFSETQ. This CDR3 spans 16 amino acids. In nucleotides, the CDR3 is TGCGCCAGCAGCTTGGTTCTAGCGGGAGAGGTGAATGAGCAGTTCTTC. This gives the protein CASSLVLAGEVNEQFF.

This chain links TRBV19 with TRBJ1-5, with TRBD1 identical over 11 bases. CDR3 size: 15 residues. Germline lookup yields CDR1 LNHDA and CDR2 SQIVND (reference sequence). The V and J ends lost 5 bases and 5 bases, in that order; junction bases with no gene match: 5. This chain's CDR3 is CASSDGTGGHQPQHF. DNA for the CDR3: TGTGCCAGTAGTGACGGGACAGGGGGGCATCAGCCCCAGCATTTT.

The V and J genes are TRBV7-9 and TRBJ2-5; 8 bases are a match to TRBD2. V shed 1 base and J 2 bases; nucleotides not matched to a gene: 3. Germline values: CDR1 SEHNR, CDR2 FQNEAQ (reference sequence). The CDR3 runs 15 residues. CDR3 sequence reads: CASSLGERGQETQYF. In DNA, the CDR3 is TGTGCCAGCAGCTTAGGGGAGCGGGGGCAAGAGACCCAGTACTTC.

The genes are TRBV19 and TRBJ2-1; 11 bases agree with TRBD2. This CDR3 has 18 amino acids. Germline assignment: CDR1 LNHDA and CDR2 SQIVND (reference sequence). V lost 5 bases and J lost 6; bases outside the gene matches: 15. CDR3 sequence (DNA): TGTGCCAGTAGTCGGGGTGCAGGGACTAGCGGCTTTACCAATGAGCAGTTCTTC. Protein: CASSRGAGTSGFTNEQFF.